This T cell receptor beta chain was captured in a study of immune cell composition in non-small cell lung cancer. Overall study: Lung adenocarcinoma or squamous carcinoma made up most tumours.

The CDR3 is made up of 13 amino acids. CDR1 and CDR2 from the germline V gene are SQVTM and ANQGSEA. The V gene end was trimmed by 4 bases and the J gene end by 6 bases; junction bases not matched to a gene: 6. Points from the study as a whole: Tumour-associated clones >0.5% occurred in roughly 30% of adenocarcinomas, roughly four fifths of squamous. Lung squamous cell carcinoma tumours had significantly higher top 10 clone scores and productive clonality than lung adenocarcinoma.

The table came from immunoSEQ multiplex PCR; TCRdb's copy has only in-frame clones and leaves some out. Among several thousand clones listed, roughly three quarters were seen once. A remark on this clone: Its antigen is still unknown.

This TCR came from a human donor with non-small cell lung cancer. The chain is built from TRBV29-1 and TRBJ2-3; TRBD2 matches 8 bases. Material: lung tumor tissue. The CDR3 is CSVVELAGDTQYF. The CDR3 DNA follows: TGCAGCGTTGTGGAGCTAGCGGGCGATACGCAGTATTTT.